This entry lists 2 T cell receptor beta chains sequenced from one sample in a study of PD-L1 blockade in urothelial cancer. As for time point: pretreatment peripheral blood. Assay used: immunoSEQ multiplex PCR; TCRdb lists only in-frame clones, some missing. The data hold 45,000 to 65,000 clones, with 85% to 90% observed a single time. Sequencing was performed on PBMCs, taken around atezolizumab (anti-PD-L1) treatment. The origin of the receptors is a man aged 65-85 years with urothelial cancer.

The chain joins TRBV7-8 to TRBJ2-1, with 8 bases matching TRBD2. Trimming took 1 base from V and 9 from J; bases not matched to a gene: 11. This CDR3 has 16 amino acids. In germline, CDR1 is SGHVS, CDR2 FQNEAQ. The CDR3 spells CASSLETGGPSGEQFF. The CDR3 DNA is TGTGCCAGCAGCTTAGAAACGGGAGGGCCCTCGGGTGAGCAGTTCTTC.

The chain couples TRBV5-4 to TRBJ2-7, with 15 bases aligning to TRBD2. CDR3 length equals 16 residues. CDR1 and CDR2 from the germline V gene are SGHNT and YYREEE (reference sequence). Germline trimming cut 0 bases from V and 5 bases from J; bases unmatched to any gene: 3. Here the CDR3 reads CASSLGTSGRADEQYF. CDR3 sequence (DNA): TGTGCCAGCAGCTTGGGGACTAGCGGGAGGGCCGACGAGCAGTACTTC.